These 10 T cell receptor beta chains share one sample of origin, sequenced in a study of PD-1 blockade in classical Hodgkin lymphoma. Time point denoted: newly diagnosed, previously untreated cHL patient sample. Thawed PBMCs underwent magnetic negative selection to yield purified CD4+ T cells. The data were produced by immunoSEQ multiplex PCR, yet TCRdb's version contains in-frame clones alone and is incomplete. The sample has 20,000 to 25,000 clones; 75% to 90% are singletons. Specimen: CD4+ T cells from blood. Source of these receptors: a human donor with classical Hodgkin lymphoma.

This clone was found once. The V and J genes are TRBV29-1 and TRBJ1-4; D possibly corresponds to TRBD1 (5 bases). CDR1 SQVTM and CDR2 ANQGSEA come from the germline V gene. V was cut by 6 bases and J by 8 bases, with 16 bases left in between. The CDR3 covers 13 residues. The DNA of the CDR3 is TGCAGCGTCGGAAAGAGGGGTGAGGAAAAACTGTTTTTT. This sequence encodes CSVGKRGEEKLFF. Variable domain in full (rest from reference TRBV29-1 and TRBJ1-4): SAVISQKPSRDICQRGTSLTIQCQVDSQVTMMFWYRQQPGQSLTLIATANQGSEATYESGFVIDKFPISRPNLTFSTLTVSNMSPEDSSIYLCSVGKRGEEKLFFGSGTQLSVL.

The chain employs TRBV2 and TRBJ1-3; no clear D gene. Germline values: CDR1 SNHLY, CDR2 FYNNEI. Trimming removed 2 bases from V and 0 bases from J, with 5 bases in between. The CDR3 length is 14 residues. CDR3 amino acids: CASSEFYSGNTIYF. Written as DNA, the CDR3 is TGTGCCAGCAGTGAATTTTACTCTGGAAACACCATATATTTT.

This rearrangement joins TRBV11-2 to TRBJ2-2, with 7 bases fitting TRBD1. Germline CDR1 and CDR2: SGHAT and FQNNGV. Trimming took 4 bases from V and 0 from J; bases not matched to a gene: 2. There are 15 residues in the CDR3. Written as DNA, the CDR3 is TGTGCCAGCAGCTCCAGGGGGTCGAACACCGGGGAGCTGTTTTTT. It yields the protein CASSSRGSNTGELFF.

The chain is built from TRBV13 and TRBJ2-7, with no clear D. From germline, CDR1 is PRHDT and CDR2 FYEKMQ (reference sequence). V was shortened by 2 bases and J by 0 bases, with 8 bases between the two germline ends. CDR3 length: 14 residues. This chain's CDR3 is CASSLSSLSYEQYF. In nucleotides, the CDR3 is TGTGCCAGCAGCTTATCAAGCCTCTCCTACGAGCAGTACTTC.

DNA of the CDR3: TGTGCCATCAGTGATGGGATAGCGACTCTCTACGAGCAGTACTTC. Its translation is CAISDGIATLYEQYF. The chain is built from TRBV10-3 and TRBJ2-7, with TRBD2 as a possible D gene (5 bases). Trimming cost V 3 bases and J 3 bases, with 15 bases left between them. The CDR3 has 15 amino acids. Looked up from germline, CDR1 is ENHRY and CDR2 is SYGVKD.

The chain is built from TRBV4-2 and TRBJ1-5; 8 bases align to TRBD1. From germline, CDR1 is LGHNA and CDR2 YNFKEQ. There are 18 residues in the CDR3. V shed 0 bases and J 2 bases; nucleotides not matched to a gene: 9. The CDR3 sequence: CASSQESTGGTGNQPQHF. For the CDR3, the DNA is TGTGCCAGCAGCCAAGAGTCTACAGGGGGAACGGGCAATCAGCCCCAGCATTTT.

Comment on this clone: Sequence at one end of the junction differs from germline and may be a read error. The chain employs TRBV7-9 and TRBJ2-7; D is tentatively TRBD1 or TRBD2 (5 bases each). Looked up from germline, CDR1 is SEHNR and CDR2 is FQNEAQ (reference sequence). The CDR3 consists of 14 residues. The CDR3 loop reads CASSLEGPDYGQYF. DNA for the CDR3: TGTGCCAGCAGCTTAGAGGGACCAGACTACGGGCAGTACTTC.

The chain has TRBV6-6 and TRBJ1-3, with D possibly matching TRBD1 (5 bases). CDR3 size: 13 residues. The germline gives CDR1 MNHNY, CDR2 SVGAGI (reference sequence). Deletions cut 2 bases from V and 9 bases from J, with 11 bases between. The CDR3 region is CASSYGAGGTIYF. CDR3 nucleotides: TGTGCCAGCAGTTACGGTGCGGGGGGCACCATATATTTT.

The V gene is TRBV6-5, the J gene TRBJ1-3; no definite D call. The CDR3 is made up of 15 amino acids. V lost 3 bases and J lost 0, with 9 bases in between. CDR1 is MNHEY and CDR2 is SVGAGI in the germline V gene. The CDR3 region is CASSYTAASGNTIYF. In nucleotides, the CDR3 is TGTGCCAGCAGTTATACGGCAGCCTCTGGAAACACCATATATTTT.

The CDR3 sequence: CASSISGGGEKQYF. CDR3 DNA: TGTGCCAGTAGTATCTCAGGGGGTGGGGAAAAGCAGTACTTC. V and J are TRBV19 and TRBJ2-7; 7 bases agree with TRBD1. This CDR3 is built from 14 residues. Germline V gene sequence: CDR1 LNHDA, CDR2 SQIVND (reference sequence). V trimming: 3 bases; J trimming: 8 bases; junction bases outside the gene matches: 10.